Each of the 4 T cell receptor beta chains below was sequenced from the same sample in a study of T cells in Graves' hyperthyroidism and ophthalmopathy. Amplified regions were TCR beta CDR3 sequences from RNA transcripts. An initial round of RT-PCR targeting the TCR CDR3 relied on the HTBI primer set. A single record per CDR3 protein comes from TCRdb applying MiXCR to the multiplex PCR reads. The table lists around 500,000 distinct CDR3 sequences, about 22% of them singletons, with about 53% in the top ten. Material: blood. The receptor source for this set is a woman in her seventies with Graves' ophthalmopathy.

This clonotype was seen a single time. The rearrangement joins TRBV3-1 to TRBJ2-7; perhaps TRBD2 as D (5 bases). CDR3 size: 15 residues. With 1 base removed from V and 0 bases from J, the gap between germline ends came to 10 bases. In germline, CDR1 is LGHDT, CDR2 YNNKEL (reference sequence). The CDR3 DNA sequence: TGTGCCAGCAGCCAAGCTGGCGGGTTCTCCTACGAGCAGTACTTC. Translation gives CASSQAGGFSYEQYF.

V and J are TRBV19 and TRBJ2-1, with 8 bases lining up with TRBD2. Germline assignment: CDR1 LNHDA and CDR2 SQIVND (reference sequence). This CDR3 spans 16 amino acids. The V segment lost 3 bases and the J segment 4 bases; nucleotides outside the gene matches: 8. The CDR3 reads CASSIIGSGSYNEQFF. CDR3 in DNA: TGTGCCAGTAGTATCATCGGCAGCGGGAGTTACAATGAGCAGTTCTTC.

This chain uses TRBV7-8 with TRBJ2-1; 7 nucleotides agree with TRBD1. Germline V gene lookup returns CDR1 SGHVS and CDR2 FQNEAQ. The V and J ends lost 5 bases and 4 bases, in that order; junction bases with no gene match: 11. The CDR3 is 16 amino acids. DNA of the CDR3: TGTGCCAGCAGCCCAAGCACAGGGGCTACGTACAATGAGCAGTTCTTC. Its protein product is CASSPSTGATYNEQFF.

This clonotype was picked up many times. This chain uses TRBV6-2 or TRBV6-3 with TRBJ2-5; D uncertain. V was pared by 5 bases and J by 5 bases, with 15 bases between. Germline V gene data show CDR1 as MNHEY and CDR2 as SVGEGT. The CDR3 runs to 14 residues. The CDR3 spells CASSPYLSGETQYF. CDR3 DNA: TGTGCCAGCAGTCCCTACCTATCTGGGGAGACCCAGTACTTC.